A selection of T cell receptor beta chains follows, all from one sample in a study of blood T cell repertoires in COVID-19. Sequencing was performed with immunoSEQ multiplex PCR; in TCRdb, only in-frame clones are kept and a portion is missing. The sample has 150,000 to 200,000 clones, approximately 83% seen once. The sequenced sample consisted of peripheral blood. The receptors shown here come from a human donor with acute or convalescent COVID-19. The donor label of this sample is uncertain. The CDR3 runs from the conserved cysteine through the conserved F or W. The D gene is left open where the match is weak. The size entry is marked missing in some rows and otherwise reads once, few, many or a size class.

CDR3aa: CASSLEGRAAFF
CDR3nt: TGCGCCAGCAGCTTGGAGGGGCGCGCGGCTTTCTTT
abundance: NA
j_gene: TRBJ1-1
d_gene: NA
v_gene: TRBV5-1

CDR3aa: CASSVNGEYYSNQPQHF
CDR3nt: TGTGCCAGCAGTGTAAACGGGGAGTACTATAGCAATCAGCCCCAGCATTTT
abundance: once
j_gene: TRBJ1-5
d_gene: NA
v_gene: TRBV6-1

CDR3aa: CASSLASGGRETQYF
CDR3nt: TGTGCCAGCAGCTTAGCTAGCGGGGGTAGGGAGACCCAGTACTTC
abundance: NA
j_gene: TRBJ2-5
d_gene: TRBD2
v_gene: TRBV7-2

CDR3aa: CASSLPRDSLYEQYF
CDR3nt: TGCGCCAGCAGCCTGCCCCGGGACAGCCTCTACGAGCAGTACTTC
abundance: NA
j_gene: TRBJ2-7
d_gene: TRBD1
v_gene: TRBV5-1

CDR3aa: CASSLGVGDSGNTIYF
CDR3nt: TGCGCCAGCAGCTTAGGGGTTGGGGACTCTGGAAACACCATATATTTT
abundance: NA
j_gene: TRBJ1-3
d_gene: NA
v_gene: TRBV5-1

CDR3aa: CASRPGGAPGEQFF
CDR3nt: TGTGCCAGCAGACCGGGGGGTGCCCCCGGCGAGCAGTTCTTC
abundance: once
j_gene: TRBJ2-1
d_gene: TRBD2
v_gene: TRBV6-5

CDR3aa: CASSILRGTVNTEAFF
CDR3nt: TGTGCCAGTAGTATTTTGAGGGGGACGGTGAACACTGAAGCTTTCTTT
abundance: NA
j_gene: TRBJ1-1
d_gene: NA
v_gene: TRBV19

CDR3aa: CATSRGQAQLDEQYF
CDR3nt: TGTGCCACCAGCAGAGGACAGGCCCAGCTTGACGAGCAGTACTTC
abundance: NA
j_gene: TRBJ2-7
d_gene: NA
v_gene: TRBV15

CDR3aa: CASAWHRVVPDTQYF
CDR3nt: TGTGCCAGCGCCTGGCACAGGGTTGTTCCAGATACGCAGTATTTT
abundance: NA
j_gene: TRBJ2-3
d_gene: NA
v_gene: TRBV7-9

CDR3aa: CASSGGQSSYEQYF
CDR3nt: TGCGCCAGCAGCGGCGGACAGAGCTCCTACGAGCAGTACTTC
abundance: NA
j_gene: TRBJ2-7
d_gene: NA
v_gene: TRBV5-1

CDR3aa: CASSLRRAGREAQHF
CDR3nt: TGTGCCAGCAGCTTACGCCGGGCAGGGCGGGAGGCCCAGCATTTT
abundance: NA
j_gene: TRBJ1-5
d_gene: NA
v_gene: TRBV13

CDR3aa: CASKDRGRTEAFF
CDR3nt: TGTGCCAGCAAAGACAGGGGGCGCACTGAAGCTTTCTTT
abundance: NA
j_gene: TRBJ1-1
d_gene: TRBD1
v_gene: TRBV28

CDR3aa: CASSLGGPYWETQYF
CDR3nt: TGTGCCAGCAGCTTAGGGGGGCCCTATTGGGAGACCCAGTACTTC
abundance: few
j_gene: TRBJ2-5
d_gene: NA
v_gene: TRBV7-2

CDR3aa: CASSTGEPTDTQYF
CDR3nt: TGTGCCAGCAGCACCGGAGAGCCCACAGATACGCAGTATTTT
abundance: NA
j_gene: TRBJ2-3
d_gene: NA
v_gene: TRBV11-3

CDR3aa: CAGSPTGNQPQHF
CDR3nt: TGTGCCGGGTCGCCGACAGGGAATCAGCCCCAGCATTTT
abundance: NA
j_gene: TRBJ1-5
d_gene: TRBD1
v_gene: TRBV6-5

CDR3aa: CASNPGLAGAGPATDTQYF
CDR3nt: TGTGCCAGTAATCCGGGCCTAGCGGGCGCGGGACCGGCCACAGATACGCAGTATTTT
abundance: NA
j_gene: TRBJ2-3
d_gene: TRBD2
v_gene: TRBV19

CDR3aa: CASSQGRGRQETQYF
CDR3nt: TGTGCCAGTAGCCAAGGGAGGGGCAGGCAAGAGACCCAGTACTTC
abundance: NA
j_gene: TRBJ2-5
d_gene: TRBD2
v_gene: TRBV19

CDR3aa: CSVATGLAGGTDTQYF
CDR3nt: TGCAGCGTAGCTACGGGACTAGCGGGAGGTACAGATACGCAGTATTTT
abundance: NA
j_gene: TRBJ2-3
d_gene: TRBD2
v_gene: TRBV29-1

CDR3aa: CAWSAGGSPGEKLFF
CDR3nt: TGTGCCTGGAGCGCCGGGGGGTCACCAGGGGAAAAACTGTTTTTT
abundance: NA
j_gene: TRBJ1-4
d_gene: NA
v_gene: TRBV30

CDR3aa: CAGNRGKGTEAFF
CDR3nt: TGTGCCGGCAACAGGGGGAAGGGCACTGAAGCTTTCTTT
abundance: few
j_gene: TRBJ1-1
d_gene: TRBD1
v_gene: TRBV28

CDR3aa: CASSFDRGEDTQYF
CDR3nt: TGTGCCAGCAGCTTCGACAGGGGAGAAGATACGCAGTATTTT
abundance: NA
j_gene: TRBJ2-3
d_gene: TRBD1
v_gene: TRBV7-9

CDR3aa: CASSSGQAGDIHEQYF
CDR3nt: TGCGCCAGCAGCTCCGGACAGGCTGGGGACATCCACGAGCAGTACTTC
abundance: NA
j_gene: TRBJ2-7
d_gene: TRBD1
v_gene: TRBV5-1

CDR3aa: CSVALTGSSEKLFF
CDR3nt: TGCAGCGTTGCCCTGACAGGGTCGAGTGAAAAACTGTTTTTT
abundance: NA
j_gene: TRBJ1-4
d_gene: TRBD1
v_gene: TRBV29-1

CDR3aa: CASSLDRRLNYGYTF
CDR3nt: TGTGCCAGCAGCTTGGACCGGAGACTTAACTATGGCTACACCTTC
abundance: NA
j_gene: TRBJ1-2
d_gene: NA
v_gene: TRBV5-4

CDR3aa: CASSPSRTAGGTTTYNEQFF
CDR3nt: TGCGCCAGCAGCCCCTCCCGGACAGCGGGAGGAACAACCACCTACAATGAGCAGTTCTTC
abundance: NA
j_gene: TRBJ2-1
d_gene: TRBD2
v_gene: TRBV4-1

CDR3aa: CASSWTSNGYTF
CDR3nt: TGTGCCAGCAGTTGGACATCCAATGGCTACACCTTC
abundance: NA
j_gene: TRBJ1-2
d_gene: NA
v_gene: TRBV28

CDR3aa: CASSVDPTSGGSEQYF
CDR3nt: TGTGCCAGCAGCGTAGATCCGACTAGCGGGGGGAGCGAGCAGTACTTC
abundance: once
j_gene: TRBJ2-7
d_gene: TRBD2
v_gene: TRBV9

CDR3aa: CASSMSATDTQYF
CDR3nt: TGTGCCAGCAGTATGAGCGCCACAGATACGCAGTATTTT
abundance: once
j_gene: TRBJ2-3
d_gene: NA
v_gene: TRBV7-2

CDR3aa: CASSQTGFFNQPQHF
CDR3nt: TGTGCCAGTAGCCAAACAGGGTTTTTCAATCAGCCCCAGCATTTT
abundance: NA
j_gene: TRBJ1-5
d_gene: NA
v_gene: TRBV19

CDR3aa: CASSVAPGNDGYTF
CDR3nt: TGTGCCAGCAGCGTAGCCCCAGGGAACGATGGCTACACCTTC
abundance: NA
j_gene: TRBJ1-2
d_gene: NA
v_gene: TRBV9

CDR3aa: CASRRDSQLSTDTQYF
CDR3nt: TGTGCCAGCAGGCGGGATTCCCAACTTAGCACAGATACGCAGTATTTT
abundance: once
j_gene: TRBJ2-3
d_gene: NA
v_gene: TRBV6-4

CDR3aa: CASSLYGQAEAFF
CDR3nt: TGTGCCAGCAGCTTGTACGGACAGGCTGAAGCTTTCTTT
abundance: NA
j_gene: TRBJ1-1
d_gene: TRBD1
v_gene: TRBV5-6

CDR3aa: CASSPPGDRVINYGYTF
CDR3nt: TGTGCCAGCAGCCCCCCGGGGGACAGGGTCATTAACTATGGCTACACCTTC
abundance: NA
j_gene: TRBJ1-2
d_gene: TRBD1
v_gene: TRBV4-2

CDR3aa: CASSSLGTGGGETQYF
CDR3nt: TGTGCCAGCAGCTCCCTCGGGACAGGGGGCGGAGAGACCCAGTACTTC
abundance: NA
j_gene: TRBJ2-5
d_gene: TRBD1
v_gene: TRBV11-2

CDR3aa: CASRDTPFSNQPQHF
CDR3nt: TGTGCCAGTAGGGACACTCCCTTTAGCAATCAGCCCCAGCATTTT
abundance: NA
j_gene: TRBJ1-5
d_gene: NA
v_gene: TRBV19

CDR3aa: CASSSGTGGRSTEAFF
CDR3nt: TGCGCCAGCAGCTCAGGGACAGGGGGCCGCAGCACTGAAGCTTTCTTT
abundance: NA
j_gene: TRBJ1-1
d_gene: TRBD1
v_gene: TRBV5-1

CDR3aa: CASSSGQATDTQYF
CDR3nt: TGTGCCAGCAGTTCCGGACAAGCGACAGATACGCAGTATTTT
abundance: NA
j_gene: TRBJ2-3
d_gene: NA
v_gene: TRBV6-6

CDR3aa: CASTRTSGNTGELFF
CDR3nt: TGTGCCAGCACCCGGACTAGCGGTAACACCGGGGAGCTGTTTTTT
abundance: NA
j_gene: TRBJ2-2
d_gene: TRBD2
v_gene: TRBV6-5

CDR3aa: CASGTSGSPGEQYF
CDR3nt: TGTGCCAGCGGAACTAGCGGGAGTCCCGGCGAGCAGTACTTC
abundance: NA
j_gene: TRBJ2-7
d_gene: TRBD2
v_gene: TRBV6-5

CDR3aa: CASSPGQGVSPLHF
CDR3nt: TGTGCCAGCAGTCCGGGACAGGGAGTTTCACCCCTCCACTTT
abundance: NA
j_gene: TRBJ1-6
d_gene: TRBD1
v_gene: TRBV6-5

CDR3aa: CASSGRGTGDSPLHF
CDR3nt: TGTGCCAGCAGTGGCCGCGGGACAGGGGATTCACCCCTCCACTTT
abundance: NA
j_gene: TRBJ1-6
d_gene: TRBD1
v_gene: TRBV7-9

CDR3aa: CASSVQDSTGELFF
CDR3nt: TGTGCCAGCAGTGTACAAGACAGCACCGGGGAGCTGTTTTTT
abundance: NA
j_gene: TRBJ2-2
d_gene: NA
v_gene: TRBV2

CDR3aa: CASSTRHRDWGTEAFF
CDR3nt: TGTGCCAGCAGCACGCGACACAGGGATTGGGGCACTGAAGCTTTCTTT
abundance: NA
j_gene: TRBJ1-1
d_gene: NA
v_gene: TRBV5-6

CDR3aa: CASSIRTGPTGELFF
CDR3nt: TGTGCCAGCAGCATCCGGACAGGGCCTACCGGGGAGCTGTTTTTT
abundance: NA
j_gene: TRBJ2-2
d_gene: TRBD1
v_gene: TRBV9

CDR3aa: CSVDPGTNGEKLFF
CDR3nt: TGCAGCGTTGATCCCGGGACAAACGGTGAAAAACTGTTTTTT
abundance: NA
j_gene: TRBJ1-4
d_gene: NA
v_gene: TRBV29-1

CDR3aa: CASSPRLADAYEQYF
CDR3nt: TGTGCCAGCAGTCCTCGACTAGCGGATGCCTACGAGCAGTACTTC
abundance: NA
j_gene: TRBJ2-7
d_gene: TRBD2
v_gene: TRBV28

CDR3aa: CASSPRPSGNTEAFF
CDR3nt: TGTGCCAGCAGCCCCCGCCCCTCGGGGAACACTGAAGCTTTCTTT
abundance: NA
j_gene: TRBJ1-1
d_gene: NA
v_gene: TRBV5-4

CDR3aa: CASSPARGQGGETQYF
CDR3nt: TGTGCCAGCTCACCGGCGAGGGGACAGGGAGGAGAGACCCAGTACTTC
abundance: once
j_gene: TRBJ2-5
d_gene: TRBD1
v_gene: TRBV18

CDR3aa: CSASPAGTTKSTDTQYF
CDR3nt: TGCAGTGCTAGTCCGGCAGGGACTACGAAAAGCACAGATACGCAGTATTTT
abundance: NA
j_gene: TRBJ2-3
d_gene: TRBD2
v_gene: TRBV20-1

CDR3aa: CASSPGQGRSNQPQHF
CDR3nt: TGTGCCAGTAGTCCCGGACAGGGACGGAGCAATCAGCCCCAGCATTTT
abundance: NA
j_gene: TRBJ1-5
d_gene: TRBD1
v_gene: TRBV19

CDR3aa: CASSPGGARNQPQHF
CDR3nt: TGTGCCAGTAGTCCGGGAGGGGCGAGAAATCAGCCCCAGCATTTT
abundance: NA
j_gene: TRBJ1-5
d_gene: NA
v_gene: TRBV19

CDR3aa: CASSNRDRGPDTQYF
CDR3nt: TGTGCCAGCAGCAACCGGGACAGGGGGCCAGATACGCAGTATTTT
abundance: NA
j_gene: TRBJ2-3
d_gene: NA
v_gene: TRBV21-1

CDR3aa: CASSMTGSNQPQHF
CDR3nt: TGTGCCAGCAGCATGACAGGGAGCAATCAGCCCCAGCATTTT
abundance: NA
j_gene: TRBJ1-5
d_gene: TRBD1
v_gene: TRBV11-2